A single sample is the source of the 15 T cell receptor beta chains below, sequenced in a study of shared clonotypes between healthy human individuals. Using immunoSEQ multiplex PCR, the repertoire was profiled, and TCRdb retains in-frame clones only, with some absent. Of some 1,900,000 clones listed, about 94% are singletons. Terminally differentiated effector memory CD45RA+ cells were excluded from the naive CD8 cells, which were CD45RO-negative and positively selected for CCR7. The specimen sequenced was naive CD8+ T cells sorted from blood. These receptor sequences come from a man aged 18-30 years in good health.

The chain recombines TRBV7-9 with TRBJ2-1, with a possible D match to TRBD2 (5 bases). Germline values: CDR1 SEHNR, CDR2 FQNEAQ (reference sequence). V was cut by 7 bases and J by 6 bases, with 19 bases left in between. This CDR3 region has 15 residues. The CDR3 loop is CASNLGRGPGNEQFF. CDR3 coding DNA: TGTGCCAGCAATTTAGGGAGAGGGCCCGGCAATGAGCAGTTCTTC.

The V and J genes are TRBV2 and TRBJ1-2; possibly TRBD1 for D (5 bases). V lost 8 bases and J lost 2, with 6 bases in between. Looked up from germline, CDR1 is SNHLY and CDR2 is FYNNEI. This CDR3 has 11 residues. CDR3 amino acids: CASGDNYGYTF. For the CDR3, the DNA is TGTGCCAGCGGGGACAACTATGGCTACACCTTC.

The chain joins TRBV19 to TRBJ2-7; D may correspond to TRBD1 or TRBD2 (5 bases each). Germline-derived CDR1 and CDR2 are LNHDA and SQIVND (reference sequence). This CDR3 is built from 16 residues. Trimming cost V 1 base and J 5 bases, with 18 bases left between them. The CDR3 reads CASSIGDGTLSHEQYF. The CDR3 nucleotides read TGTGCCAGTAGTATAGGGGACGGCACTCTATCCCACGAGCAGTACTTC.

V gene TRBV7-2 combines with J gene TRBJ1-2, with 7 bases that match TRBD1. After removal of 7 bases from V and 4 bases from J, the junction contained 15 bases not matched to a gene. Per the germline V gene, CDR1 is SGHTA and CDR2 is FQGNSA. The CDR3 sequence is 16 residues long. The CDR3 is CASTPATRDSRYGYTF. DNA of the CDR3: TGTGCCAGCACGCCTGCGACCCGGGACAGCCGCTATGGCTACACCTTC.

The chain recombines TRBV28 with TRBJ2-3; D is uncertain. V was shortened by 2 bases and J by 1 base, with 13 bases between the two germline ends. Per the germline V gene, CDR1 is MDHEN and CDR2 is SYDVKM. The CDR3 has 16 residues. The CDR3 nucleotides are TGTGCCAGCAGTTTACAAGTAGTTTTGGGCACAGATACGCAGTATTTT. It encodes CASSLQVVLGTDTQYF.

This rearrangement joins TRBV7-9 to TRBJ1-4; D might be TRBD1 (6 bases). Per germline, CDR1 SEHNR and CDR2 FQNEAQ (reference sequence). Trimming removed 5 bases from V and 5 bases from J, with 15 bases in between. The CDR3 is 15 amino acids. The CDR3 nucleotides read TGTGCCAGCAGCCTAGGTCCAGGGGCGAATGAAAAACTGTTTTTT. It encodes CASSLGPGANEKLFF.

Worth noting for this clone: The same CDR3 also results from other DNA sequences found in this sample. This chain connects TRBV27 to TRBJ2-7, with TRBD1 identical over 8 bases. The CDR3 runs to 14 residues. V was clipped by 8 bases and J by 4 bases; unmatched bases: 10. Per germline, CDR1 MNHEY and CDR2 SMNVEV (reference sequence). In nucleotides, the CDR3 is TGTGCCAGCGCTTCCGGGACAGGAGGGTACGAGCAGTACTTC. The encoded protein is CASASGTGGYEQYF.

The chain is built from TRBV6-5 and TRBJ2-7, with 9 positions matching TRBD1. After removal of 4 bases from V and 5 bases from J, the junction contained 9 bases not matched to a gene. The CDR3 totals 15 residues. Germline V lookup: CDR1 MNHEY, CDR2 SVGAGI. The CDR3 coding sequence is TGTGCCAGCAGTTCGACCGGGACAGGGTACCACGAGCAGTACTTC. Translation gives CASSSTGTGYHEQYF.

The chain employs TRBV15 and TRBJ2-3; 7 bases align to TRBD2. The CDR3 is 13 residues long. Germline CDR1 reads LNHNV; CDR2 reads YYDKDF (reference sequence). V shed 2 bases and J 6 bases; nucleotides not matched to a gene: 2. CDR3 bases: TGTGCCACCAGCAGATTCGGGGGGGATACGCAGTATTTT. This codes for CATSRFGGDTQYF.

In this sample, this clone turned up once. The chain employs TRBV14 and TRBJ2-7; D is possibly TRBD1 (6 bases). Trimming cost V 8 bases and J 3 bases, with 17 bases left between them. Germline V lookup: CDR1 SGHDN, CDR2 FVKESK. The CDR3 covers 14 residues. CDR3 DNA sequence: TGTGCCAGCGGTTCAGCAGGGGCCTTCTACGAGCAGTACTTC. Encoded protein: CASGSAGAFYEQYF.

This clone appeared a single time. This chain links TRBV4-1 with TRBJ2-7; 9 bases line up with TRBD2. Germline V gene data show CDR1 as MGHRA and CDR2 as YSYEKL. The CDR3 runs 15 residues. Trimming removed 4 bases from V and 3 bases from J; junction bases left unmatched: 7. CDR3 DNA sequence: TGCGCCAGCAGCCTGGCTCTAGCGGGAAGCTACGAGCAGTACTTC. Translated: CASSLALAGSYEQYF.

V and J are TRBV19 and TRBJ2-3; tentatively, D is TRBD1 (6 bases). Per the germline V gene, CDR1 is LNHDA and CDR2 is SQIVND (reference sequence). This CDR3 comprises 15 residues. The V gene lost 3 bases and the J gene lost 4 bases, with 14 bases spanning the gap. For the CDR3, the DNA is TGTGCCAGTAGTATCCCTTGGACAGCCTCAGATACGCAGTATTTT. Its protein product is CASSIPWTASDTQYF.

The chain is built from TRBV5-4 and TRBJ1-2; 8 nucleotides line up with TRBD1. V trimming: 2 bases; J trimming: 2 bases; junction bases outside the gene matches: 11. The CDR3 has 17 residues. Germline V gene lookup returns CDR1 SGHNT and CDR2 YYREEE (reference sequence). CDR3 in amino acids: CASSFATGAPNNYGYTF. The CDR3 bases are TGTGCCAGCAGCTTCGCGACAGGGGCCCCGAACAACTATGGCTACACCTTC.

The V gene is TRBV28, the J gene TRBJ2-5, with 8 nucleotides matching TRBD1. J was trimmed by 5 bases and V by 7 bases; bases with no gene match: 9. Looked up from germline, CDR1 is MDHEN and CDR2 is SYDVKM. This CDR3 is built from 14 residues. The DNA for the CDR3 is TGTGCCAGCAACCTGCAGGGGGCAGAGGAGACCCAGTACTTC. Its translation is CASNLQGAEETQYF.

CDR3 in amino acids: CASSLTAGPQHF. The CDR3 nucleotides read TGTGCCAGCAGTTTAACGGCGGGGCCCCAGCATTTT. The chain has TRBV28 and TRBJ1-5; D call uncertain. Germline-derived CDR1 and CDR2 are MDHEN and SYDVKM. Trimming shortened V by 2 bases and J by 9 bases, and 8 bases separated the two germline ends. The CDR3 runs to 12 residues.